This passage covers 7 T cell receptor beta chains from one sample sequenced in a study of CD8 T cells in Susac syndrome. An amount of RNA that ranged from roughly 0.5 to 1 ug was reverse transcribed with random hexamers. A single record per CDR3 protein comes from TCRdb applying MiXCR to the immunoSEQ multiplex PCR reads. The table lists 210,000 or so distinct CDR3 sequences, 94% of them singletons. The specimen was CD4+ T cells from PBMCs. All receptors derive from a human donor with Susac syndrome.

This rearrangement joins TRBV9 to TRBJ1-6, with D uncertain. Germline V gene lookup returns CDR1 SGDLS and CDR2 YYNGEE. Trimming removed 2 bases at V and 14 bases at J, with 23 bases between. This CDR3 is built from 16 residues. Here the CDR3 reads CASSVGLGPSFGSLHF. Here the CDR3 DNA reads TGTGCCAGCAGCGTCGGCCTAGGGCCGTCCTTCGGATCCCTCCACTTT.

Only one count was recorded for this clonotype. The chain is built from TRBV20-1 and TRBJ2-7; 8 nucleotides agree with TRBD1. Germline V gene sequence: CDR1 DFQATT, CDR2 SNEGSKA (reference sequence). This CDR3 has 12 amino acids. The ends lost 5 bases at V and 2 bases at J; junction bases unmatched: 2. CDR3 in DNA: TGCAGTGCTGGGGGACAGGCCTACGAGCAGTACTTC. Translated: CSAGGQAYEQYF.

The chain uses TRBV5-4 and TRBJ2-5; no firm D call. CDR1 and CDR2 from the germline V gene are SGHNT and YYREEE (reference sequence). There are 15 residues in the CDR3. The V and J ends lost 0 bases and 2 bases respectively, with 11 bases between them. Written as DNA, the CDR3 is TGTGCCAGCAGCTTGGGAGCCCTACAACAAGAGACCCAGTACTTC. Translating gives CASSLGALQQETQYF.

J is TRBJ1-2 and V is TRBV29-1, with D uncertain. Per the germline V gene, CDR1 is SQVTM and CDR2 is ANQGSEA. V was cut by 3 bases and J by 4 bases, with 12 bases left in between. The CDR3 runs to 13 residues. CDR3 nucleotides: TGCAGCGTTGAGGGCGGACGGTTCTATGGCTACACCTTC. Translation gives CSVEGGRFYGYTF.

V and J are TRBV20-1 and TRBJ1-6, with D hard to call. The germline V gene encodes CDR1 DFQATT and CDR2 SNEGSKA (reference sequence). Trimming stripped 3 bases from V and 4 bases from J, with 13 bases between. The CDR3 is 15 residues long. CDR3 coding DNA: TGCAGTGCTAGCCCCCAGCCCGAATATAATTCACCCCTCCACTTT. It translates to CSASPQPEYNSPLHF.

This clonotype showed up just once. The rearrangement joins TRBV5-1 to TRBJ2-3, with a weak D call TRBD1 (7 bases). V was clipped by 3 bases and J by 10 bases, with 15 bases between them. The CDR3 has 13 residues. CDR1 and CDR2 from the germline V gene are SGHRS and YFSETQ. The CDR3 DNA reads as TGCGCCAGCAGCTACTCGCAGGGGGGCGCGCAGTATTTT. Translating it yields CASSYSQGGAQYF. Using reference TRBV5-1 and TRBJ2-3 for the parts outside the CDR3, the full variable domain is KAGVTQTPRYLIKTRGQQVTLSCSPISGHRSVSWYQQTPGQGLQFLFEYFSETQRNKGNFPGRFSGRQFSNSRSEMNVSTLELGDSALYLCASSYSQGGAQYFGPGTRLTVL.

V and J are TRBV19 and TRBJ2-1; D not resolved. The CDR3 covers 12 residues. V was cut by 1 base and J by 6 bases, with 4 bases left in between. Germline V lookup: CDR1 LNHDA, CDR2 SQIVND (reference sequence). The CDR3 loop reads CASSIATNEQFF. The CDR3 DNA follows: TGTGCCAGTAGTATAGCCACCAATGAGCAGTTCTTC.